The text below deals with one T cell receptor beta chain. Its matching antigen is unknown. This CDR3 has 13 amino acids. Looked up from germline, CDR1 is MNHNS and CDR2 is SASEGT. Trimming removed 4 bases at V and 4 bases at J, with 10 bases between. This record belongs to a study of cytomegalovirus exposure and HLA in healthy donors. Turning to the study itself: The 120 validation repertoires were produced on the same platform as the 670 or so repertoires of the first cohort. This was reported in a later analysis.

The study's findings and limits: Rarity marked most TCR sequences, yet some public TCRs occurred in many donors. Altogether, 164 TCR beta chains were recorded as cytomegalovirus-associated.

Profiling relied on immunoSEQ multiplex PCR, and the TCRdb table lists in-frame clones only, not all of them. Altogether 90,000 to 120,000 clones are present, 70% to 85% being singletons, with the ten largest covering 3%. This chain connects TRBV6-1 to TRBJ1-1, with D unresolved. This TCR was recovered from a woman aged 18-29 years in good health and CMV-seronegative. Sequenced material: PBMCs. CDR3 bases: TGTGCCAGCAGTGTTAACTCCCTCACTGAAGCTTTCTTT. This codes for CASSVNSLTEAFF.